This T cell receptor (beta chain) appears in the sequencing data of a study of blood T cells in healthy people across ages. Study-level points and caveats: TCR beta diversity, measured per million T cells, fell in a roughly linear way with age. Percentage of naive T cells showed a strong correlation with TCR beta diversity.

V dropped 4 bases and J dropped 2 bases, with 9 bases sitting between them. The germline gives CDR1 SGHAT, CDR2 FQNNGV. The CDR3 covers 14 residues. This clonotype was seen ten or more times. Its antigen is unidentified. A second about 6 to 12 cycle PCR used barcoded and J-beta primers. TCRdb ran MiXCR on the 5' RACE reads and lists one entry per CDR3 protein. The data contain hundreds of thousands of distinct CDR3 sequences, 21% of them singletons. The origin of this receptor is a man aged 65 to 85 in good health. The rearrangement uses TRBV11-2 and TRBJ1-3; a possible D gene is TRBD1 (6 bases). Sequenced material: blood. CDR3 loop: CASSSQGTGNTIYF. The CDR3 DNA follows: TGTGCCAGCAGCTCCCAGGGGACTGGAAACACCATATATTTT.